What follows is one T cell receptor beta chain and its context. Its specificity is unknown. Diagnostic criteria defined recently for definite or probable disease were met by the Susac syndrome patients. This record belongs to a study of CD8 T cells in Susac syndrome. Study-level results: Susac syndrome CD8+ repertoires were clonally expanded, most strongly in CD8+ TEMRA cells.

Random-hexamer reverse transcription was applied to roughly 0.45 to 1 ug RNA. Amplification of TCR beta CDR3 across 54 Vbeta and 13 Jbeta was performed with immunoSEQ multiplex PCR. TCRdb ran MiXCR on the immunoSEQ multiplex PCR reads and lists one entry per CDR3 protein. This table holds some 200,000 distinct CDR3 sequences, roughly 94% found once. This CDR3 is built from 15 residues. The V and J ends lost 2 bases and 4 bases, in that order; junction bases with no gene match: 4. Germline V CDR1 and CDR2: ENHRY, SYGVKD. The TCR sequence derives from a human donor with Susac syndrome. Sequencing was done on a sample of CD8+ T cells from PBMCs. The V and J genes are TRBV10-3 and TRBJ2-2, with 7 bases lining up with TRBD1. CDR3 sequence: CAISEGTASTGELFF. The CDR3 DNA is TGTGCCATCAGTGAGGGGACAGCTAGCACCGGGGAGCTGTTTTTT.